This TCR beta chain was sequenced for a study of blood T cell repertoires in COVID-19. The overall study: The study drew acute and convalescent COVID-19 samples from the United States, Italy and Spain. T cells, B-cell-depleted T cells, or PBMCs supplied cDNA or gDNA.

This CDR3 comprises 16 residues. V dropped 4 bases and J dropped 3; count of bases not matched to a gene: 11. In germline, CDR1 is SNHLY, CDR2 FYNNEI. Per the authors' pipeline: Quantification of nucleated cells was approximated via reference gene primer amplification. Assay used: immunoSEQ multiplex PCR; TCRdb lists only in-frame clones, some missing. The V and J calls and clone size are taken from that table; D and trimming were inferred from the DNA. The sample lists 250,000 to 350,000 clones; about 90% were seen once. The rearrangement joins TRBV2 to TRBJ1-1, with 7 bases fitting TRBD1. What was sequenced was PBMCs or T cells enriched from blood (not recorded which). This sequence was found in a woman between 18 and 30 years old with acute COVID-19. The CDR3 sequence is CASSGKETGQYTEAFF. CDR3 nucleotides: TGTGCCAGCAGTGGGAAAGAGACAGGGCAGTACACTGAAGCTTTCTTT.